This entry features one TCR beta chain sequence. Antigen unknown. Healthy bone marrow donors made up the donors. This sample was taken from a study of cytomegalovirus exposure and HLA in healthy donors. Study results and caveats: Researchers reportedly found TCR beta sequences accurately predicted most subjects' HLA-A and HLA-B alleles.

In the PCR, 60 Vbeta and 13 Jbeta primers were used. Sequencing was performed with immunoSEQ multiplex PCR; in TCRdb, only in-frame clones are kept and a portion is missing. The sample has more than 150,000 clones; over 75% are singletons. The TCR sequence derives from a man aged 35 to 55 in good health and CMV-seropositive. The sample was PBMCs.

The DNA of the CDR3 is TGTGCCAGCAGCGTTGGGGGAGCGGGGGGGTCGCCTGGAGAGCAGTACTTC. It yields the protein CASSVGGAGGSPGEQYF. The rearrangement joins TRBV9 to TRBJ2-7, with TRBD2 matching over 10 bases. V gave up 2 bases and J gave up 7 bases; unmatched junction bases: 15. The germline gives CDR1 SGDLS, CDR2 YYNGEE. CDR3 length equals 17 residues.